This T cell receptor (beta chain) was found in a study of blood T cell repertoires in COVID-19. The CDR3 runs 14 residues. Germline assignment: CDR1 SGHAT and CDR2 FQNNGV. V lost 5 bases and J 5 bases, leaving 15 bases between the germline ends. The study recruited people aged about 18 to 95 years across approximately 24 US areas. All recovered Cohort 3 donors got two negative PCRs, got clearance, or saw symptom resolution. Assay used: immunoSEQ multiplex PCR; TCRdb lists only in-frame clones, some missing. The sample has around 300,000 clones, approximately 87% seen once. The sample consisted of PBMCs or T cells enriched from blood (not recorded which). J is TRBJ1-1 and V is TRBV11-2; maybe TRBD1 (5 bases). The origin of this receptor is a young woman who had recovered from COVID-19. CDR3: CASSPRAGWTEAFF. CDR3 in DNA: TGTGCCAGCAGCCCGCGAGCAGGGTGGACTGAAGCTTTCTTT.